The rows below give T cell receptor beta chains drawn from one sample of a study of shared clonotypes between healthy human individuals. The repertoire was sequenced with immunoSEQ multiplex PCR; TCRdb's copy has only in-frame clones and lacks some. The sample consists of roughly 1,800,000 clones, just under 95% of them appearing once. Source material: naive CD8+ T cells sorted from blood. The receptors here all came from a man between 18 and 29 years old in good health. CDR3s include the opening cysteine and the closing phenylalanine or tryptophan. Fields, in order: clone size, V gene, D gene, J gene, CDR3 length, CDR3 DNA, CDR3 protein. A D gene is named only where the DNA matches it firmly. Not all rows give a size; the values are once, few, many and, for expanded clones, a class.

abundance: .; v_gene: TRBV21-1; d_gene: .; j_gene: TRBJ1-4; len: 16; CDR3nt: TGTGCCAGCAGCAACAACCCACAGGGGTTTGGTGAAAAACTGTTTTTT; CDR3aa: CASSNNPQGFGEKLFF
abundance: .; v_gene: TRBV2; d_gene: .; j_gene: TRBJ2-3; len: 14; CDR3nt: TGTGCCAGCAGTCCCTCGGCCAACACAGATACGCAGTATTTT; CDR3aa: CASSPSANTDTQYF
abundance: .; v_gene: TRBV19; d_gene: TRBD1; j_gene: TRBJ2-7; len: 16; CDR3nt: TGTGCCAGTAGTATAGGTCCGGCCAGGGGGCCTTACGAGCAGTACTTC; CDR3aa: CASSIGPARGPYEQYF
abundance: .; v_gene: TRBV28; d_gene: .; j_gene: TRBJ2-2; len: 15; CDR3nt: TGTGCCAGCAGTTTCCCAACGGGTGACACCGGGGAGCTGTTTTTT; CDR3aa: CASSFPTGDTGELFF
abundance: .; v_gene: TRBV27; d_gene: TRBD1; j_gene: TRBJ2-7; len: 13; CDR3nt: TGTGCCAGCAGTGACAGGGGATTTGACGAGCAGTACTTC; CDR3aa: CASSDRGFDEQYF
abundance: .; v_gene: TRBV27; d_gene: .; j_gene: TRBJ1-1; len: 13; CDR3nt: TGTGCCAGCAGCCTCGCCCTGGCGACTGAAGCTTTCTTT; CDR3aa: CASSLALATEAFF
abundance: .; v_gene: TRBV5-6; d_gene: .; j_gene: TRBJ2-7; len: 15; CDR3nt: TGTGCCAGCAGCCTGCGGGTTCAGGGGACCTACGAGCAGTACTTC; CDR3aa: CASSLRVQGTYEQYF
abundance: .; v_gene: TRBV10-1; d_gene: .; j_gene: TRBJ2-1; len: 16; CDR3nt: TGCGCCAGCAGTGAGCTATTGGGGGAGTCCTACAATGAGCAGTTCTTC; CDR3aa: CASSELLGESYNEQFF
abundance: .; v_gene: TRBV6-6; d_gene: .; j_gene: TRBJ2-1; len: 11; CDR3nt: TGTGCCAGTGTAGAAACAGGGCGGCAGTTCTTC; CDR3aa: CASVETGRQFF
abundance: .; v_gene: TRBV11-2; d_gene: TRBD2; j_gene: TRBJ2-3; len: 16; CDR3nt: TGTGCCAGCAGGGAGAGCGGGGGGGCTAGCACAGATACGCAGTATTTT; CDR3aa: CASRESGGASTDTQYF
abundance: .; v_gene: TRBV10-2; d_gene: TRBD2; j_gene: TRBJ2-7; len: 14; CDR3nt: TGCGCCAGCAGTGGACCAGCGGGGTACTACGAGCAGTACTTC; CDR3aa: CASSGPAGYYEQYF
abundance: .; v_gene: TRBV12-1; d_gene: .; j_gene: TRBJ2-7; len: 16; CDR3nt: TGTGCCAGCAGCTTTGGGACCGAGGACAGGGTCCGCGAGCAGTACTTC; CDR3aa: CASSFGTEDRVREQYF
abundance: .; v_gene: TRBV9; d_gene: .; j_gene: TRBJ1-1; len: 15; CDR3nt: TGTGCCAGCACCTTCGTGGCGGTGACGAACACTGAAGCTTTCTTT; CDR3aa: CASTFVAVTNTEAFF
abundance: .; v_gene: TRBV10-2; d_gene: .; j_gene: TRBJ2-7; len: 10; CDR3nt: TGCGCCAGCAACTCGGGACCCCTATACTTC; CDR3aa: CASNSGPLYF
abundance: .; v_gene: TRBV6-5; d_gene: .; j_gene: TRBJ2-2; len: 14; CDR3nt: TGTGCCAGCAGACCCTTGAATAGAATCGGGGAGCTGTTTTTT; CDR3aa: CASRPLNRIGELFF
abundance: .; v_gene: TRBV19; d_gene: .; j_gene: TRBJ1-1; len: 12; CDR3nt: TGTGCCAGTGGGGAGGGAAACACTGAAGCTTTCTTT; CDR3aa: CASGEGNTEAFF
abundance: once; v_gene: TRBV27; d_gene: .; j_gene: TRBJ2-1; len: 14; CDR3nt: TGTGCCAGCAGTTCCGGGGCTAGGTACAATGAGCAGTTCTTC; CDR3aa: CASSSGARYNEQFF
abundance: .; v_gene: TRBV4-2; d_gene: .; j_gene: TRBJ1-5; len: 15; CDR3nt: TGTGCCAGCAGCCAAGAGGCAGGTTGGGATCAGCCCCAGCATTTT; CDR3aa: CASSQEAGWDQPQHF
abundance: once; v_gene: TRBV27; d_gene: .; j_gene: TRBJ1-5; len: 13; CDR3nt: TGTGCCAACGCGAAGGAGGGCAATCAGCCCCAGCATTTT; CDR3aa: CANAKEGNQPQHF
abundance: .; v_gene: TRBV11-2; d_gene: .; j_gene: TRBJ2-5; len: 17; CDR3nt: TGTGCCAGCAGCTTAGTCCTTGTAACTACGGACCAAGAGACCCAGTACTTC; CDR3aa: CASSLVLVTTDQETQYF
abundance: .; v_gene: TRBV15; d_gene: .; j_gene: TRBJ1-5; len: 15; CDR3nt: TGTGCCACCAGCCCCCGCAGGGTTAGCAATCAGCCCCAGCATTTT; CDR3aa: CATSPRRVSNQPQHF
abundance: .; v_gene: TRBV11-2; d_gene: .; j_gene: TRBJ1-1; len: 14; CDR3nt: TGTGCCAGCAGCTTAGGTGTAGAGAGCACTGAAGCTTTCTTT; CDR3aa: CASSLGVESTEAFF
abundance: once; v_gene: TRBV4-1; d_gene: .; j_gene: TRBJ2-7; len: 14; CDR3nt: TGCGCCAGCAGCCAAGATACAGAGACCTACGAGCAGTACTTC; CDR3aa: CASSQDTETYEQYF
abundance: once; v_gene: TRBV9; d_gene: .; j_gene: TRBJ1-4; len: 15; CDR3nt: TGTGCCAGCAGCGTAGTGGGAACAACTAATGAAAAACTGTTTTTT; CDR3aa: CASSVVGTTNEKLFF
abundance: once; v_gene: TRBV28; d_gene: TRBD2; j_gene: TRBJ2-5; len: 15; CDR3nt: TGTGCCAGCAGTTTGGCACTAGCGGTTGGGGAGACCCAGTACTTC; CDR3aa: CASSLALAVGETQYF
abundance: once; v_gene: TRBV10-2; d_gene: .; j_gene: TRBJ2-5; len: 12; CDR3nt: TGCGCCAGCGAGGGGTCGCAAGAGACCCAGTACTTC; CDR3aa: CASEGSQETQYF
abundance: .; v_gene: TRBV4-1; d_gene: TRBD2; j_gene: TRBJ2-5; len: 16; CDR3nt: TGCGCCAGCAGCCAAGAAGAGCGGGGGATGGGTGAGACCCAGTACTTC; CDR3aa: CASSQEERGMGETQYF
abundance: .; v_gene: TRBV6-5; d_gene: .; j_gene: TRBJ2-7; len: 13; CDR3nt: TGTGCCCTTTCAGGAACGAGAGGCTACGAGCAGTACTTC; CDR3aa: CALSGTRGYEQYF